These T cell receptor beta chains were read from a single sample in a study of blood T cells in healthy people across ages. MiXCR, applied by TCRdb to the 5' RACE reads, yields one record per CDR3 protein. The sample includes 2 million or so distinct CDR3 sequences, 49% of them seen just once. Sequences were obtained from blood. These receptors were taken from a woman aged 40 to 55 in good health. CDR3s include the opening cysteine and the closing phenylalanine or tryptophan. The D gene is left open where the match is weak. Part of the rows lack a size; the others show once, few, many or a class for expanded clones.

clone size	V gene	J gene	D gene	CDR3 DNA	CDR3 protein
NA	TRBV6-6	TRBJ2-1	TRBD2	TGTGCCAGCAGCCCCCCGAGGGAGGGATACAATGAGCAGTTCTTC	CASSPPREGYNEQFF
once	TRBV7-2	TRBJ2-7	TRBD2	TGTGCCAGCAGCTTAGGGGGACTAGTCTCCTACGAGCAGTACTTC	CASSLGGLVSYEQYF
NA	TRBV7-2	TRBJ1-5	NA	TGTGCCGTGAGGGGGGGGTTTGATCAGCCCCAGCATTTT	CAVRGGFDQPQHF
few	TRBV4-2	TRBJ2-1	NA	TGTGCCAGCAGCCGAGGGCTACCTGACAAGGGTGAGCAGTTCTTC	CASSRGLPDKGEQFF
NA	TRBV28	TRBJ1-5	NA	TGTGCCAGCAGTTGGGGCTTTTTGAATCAGCCCCAGCATTTT	CASSWGFLNQPQHF
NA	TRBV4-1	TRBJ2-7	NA	TGCGCCAGCAGCCAAGGTGTGGAGCGAGACTCCTACGAGCAGTACTTC	CASSQGVERDSYEQYF
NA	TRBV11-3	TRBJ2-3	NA	TGTGCCAGCAGCCCCAGGAATTCCACAGATACGCAGTATTTT	CASSPRNSTDTQYF
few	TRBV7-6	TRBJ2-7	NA	TGTGCCAGCAGCTTAGAGCAGACTAGCTCCTACGAGCAGTACTTC	CASSLEQTSSYEQYF
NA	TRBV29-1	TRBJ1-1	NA	TGCAGCGTCGGGACACCCAACACTGAAGCTTTCTTT	CSVGTPNTEAFF
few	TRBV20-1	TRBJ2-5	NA	TGCAGTGCTAGAGTGCAGGGGCAGACCCAGTACTTC	CSARVQGQTQYF
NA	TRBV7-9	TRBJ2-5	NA	TGTGCCAGCAGATTAGCCGGGGGGCACCAAGAGACCCAGTACTTC	CASRLAGGHQETQYF
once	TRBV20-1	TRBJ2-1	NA	TGCAGTGCTAGAGCGGGGCGGGGAGGCGATGAGCAGTTCTTC	CSARAGRGGDEQFF
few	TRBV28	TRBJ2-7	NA	TGTGCCAGCAGTTTCAACACAGGGAGATACGAGCAGTACTTC	CASSFNTGRYEQYF
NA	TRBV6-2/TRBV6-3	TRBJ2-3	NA	TGTGCCAGCAGCTGGGACACCTCTAGCACAGATACGCAGTATTTT	CASSWDTSSTDTQYF
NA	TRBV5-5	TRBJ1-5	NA	TGTGCCAGCAGCTGGGAGGGGGACCAGCCCCAGCATTTT	CASSWEGDQPQHF
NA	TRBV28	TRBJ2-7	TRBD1	TGTGCCAGCACTCTCCCGGGACAGAGCTACGAGCAGTACTTC	CASTLPGQSYEQYF
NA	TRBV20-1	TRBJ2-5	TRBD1	TGCAGTGCTAGGGACAGGGATCGAGAGACCCAGTACTTC	CSARDRDRETQYF
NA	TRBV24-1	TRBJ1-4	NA	TGTGCCACCAGTGGGGTTGAGGAAAAACTGTTTTTT	CATSGVEEKLFF
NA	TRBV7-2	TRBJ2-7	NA	TGTGCCAGCAGCTGGGACTTTTACGAGCAGTACTTC	CASSWDFYEQYF
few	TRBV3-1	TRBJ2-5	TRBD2	TGTGCCAGCAGCCAAGATAAGGGACTAGTGGAGACCCAGTACTTC	CASSQDKGLVETQYF
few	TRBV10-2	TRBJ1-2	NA	TGCGCCAGCAGTGAGACTGAGGGCTACACCTTC	CASSETEGYTF
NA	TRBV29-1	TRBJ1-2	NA	TGCAGCGTTAATACAGAAGTCTATGGCTACACCTTC	CSVNTEVYGYTF
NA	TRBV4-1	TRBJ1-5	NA	TGCGCCAGCAGCCAAGAGGAGAGAGCCTCCAATCAGCCCCAGCATTTT	CASSQEERASNQPQHF
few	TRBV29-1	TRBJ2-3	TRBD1	TGCAGCACGGGGACAGGCACAGATACGCAGTATTTT	CSTGTGTDTQYF
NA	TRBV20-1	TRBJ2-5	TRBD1	TGCAGTGCTAGGATACAGGGGGAGGAAGAGACCCAGTACTTC	CSARIQGEEETQYF
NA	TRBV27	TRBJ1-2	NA	TGTGCCAGCAGTATCGACAGGAGGCATGGCTACACCTTC	CASSIDRRHGYTF
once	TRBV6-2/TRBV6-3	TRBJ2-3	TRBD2	TGTGCCAGCAGGACTGCTACCCATCCTACGGGAGGTACCGCAGATACGCAGTATTTT	CASRTATHPTGGTADTQYF
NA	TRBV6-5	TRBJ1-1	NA	TGTGCCAGCAGTTACGATGCTGGTGACACTGAAGCTTTCTTT	CASSYDAGDTEAFF
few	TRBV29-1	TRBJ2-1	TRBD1	TGCAGCGTTGAACTAGGACAGGCTTCCTACAATGAGCAGTTCTTC	CSVELGQASYNEQFF
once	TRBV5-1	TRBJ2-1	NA	TGCGCCAGCAGCTTGGGGGAGCAGGGCAATGAGCAGTTCTTC	CASSLGEQGNEQFF
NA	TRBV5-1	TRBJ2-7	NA	TGCGCCAGCAGTCCGGGTCGGGTCCCTAGCGTGCAGTACTTC	CASSPGRVPSVQYF
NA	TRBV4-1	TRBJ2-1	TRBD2	TGCGCCAGCAGCCAAGAAGGTCTAGCGGGGGGCTTGAACAATGAGCAGTTCTTC	CASSQEGLAGGLNNEQFF
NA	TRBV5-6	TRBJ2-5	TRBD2	TGTGCCAGCACCCCCGGACTAGCGGGGGCCGAGACCCAGTACTTC	CASTPGLAGAETQYF
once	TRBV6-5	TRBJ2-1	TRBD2	TGTGCCAGCAGTTGGACTAGCGGGGGGTCCTTGAGCTCCTACAATGAGCAGTTCTTC	CASSWTSGGSLSSYNEQFF
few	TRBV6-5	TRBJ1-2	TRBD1	TGTGCCAGCACCGAGGACAGGGCTCAGTCCTATGGCTACACCTTC	CASTEDRAQSYGYTF